This entry is about one T cell receptor beta chain. Original processing notes: Using reference gene primer amplification, nucleated cell counts were estimated. Profiling relied on immunoSEQ multiplex PCR, and the TCRdb table lists in-frame clones only, not all of them. V, J and clone size reflect that table, while D and trimming were determined from the DNA. This table has 52,000 or so clones, almost 85% appearing once. This entry belongs to a study of blood T cell repertoires in COVID-19. On the study more broadly: Sites in the United States, Italy and Spain provided acute and convalescent COVID-19 samples. PBMCs, B-cell-depleted T cells, or T cells provided the cDNA or gDNA that made up the material.

Germline V gene sequence: CDR1 SGDLS, CDR2 YYNGEE. Between the trimmed V and J ends, which lost 0 bases and 8 bases, there was a span of 15 bases. The CDR3 spans 15 residues. V gene TRBV9 combines with J gene TRBJ2-1, with D perhaps matching TRBD2 (6 bases). Sequenced material: peripheral blood. The receptor's source is a human donor in a cohort sampled during active COVID-19. CDR3 region: CASSVEPGGDYEQFF. CDR3 nucleotides: TGTGCCAGCAGCGTAGAGCCGGGCGGGGACTATGAGCAGTTCTTC.